This TCR beta chain came from a study of blood T cells in healthy people across ages. Alongside a J-beta primer mix, a sample-barcoded 5' primer served in a second PCR lasting about 6 to 11 cycles. MiXCR, applied by TCRdb to the 5' RACE reads, yields one record per CDR3 protein. The table lists around 650,000 distinct CDR3 sequences, about 30% of them singletons. Notes on the study in general: Samples with more naive T cells showed higher observed beta diversity.

With respect to this clonotype: The antigen is not known.

The source is a woman aged 80 or older in good health. Sequences were obtained from blood.

The CDR3 DNA reads as TGTGCCAGCAGCTTGACCGGTGGCGGGGACGAGCAGTACTTC. Translating it yields CASSLTGGGDEQYF. J is TRBJ2-7 and V is TRBV7-2; TRBD2 is a possible D gene (6 bases). This CDR3 comprises 14 residues. The germline CDR1 and CDR2 sequences are SGHTA and FQGNSA. V lost 3 bases to trimming and J lost 5 bases, with 14 bases between them. Full variable domain (rest looked up from reference TRBV7-2 and TRBJ2-7): GAGVSQSPSNKVTEKGKDVELRCDPISGHTALYWYRQSLGQGLEFLIYFQGNSAPDKSGLPSDRFSAERTGGSVSTLTIQRTQQEDSAVYLCASSLTGGGDEQYFGPGTRLTVT.